The 18 T cell receptor beta chains reported below all come from one sample, sequenced in a study of T cell repertoires in cytomegalovirus infection. The antigens for these receptors are not known. TCRdb reprocessed the reads with MiXCR, giving one entry per CDR3 protein. The sample holds 450,000 to 650,000 distinct CDR3 sequences, roughly 42% seen once. Sequencing used cultured PBMCs, obtained from culture after CMV antigen stimulation. Receptors originate from a human donor in good health (CMV status not recorded). Some clones in this sample may be carry-over from other donors' samples.

Concerning this clonotype itself: A much larger clone is a single base away; this may be a read error. This chain uses TRBV5-6 with TRBJ2-2; TRBD1 aligns across 9 bases. This CDR3 has 15 residues. Germline V gene data show CDR1 as SGHDT and CDR2 as YYEEEE. V was clipped by 2 bases and J by 3 bases; unmatched bases: 2. The CDR3 DNA reads TGTGCCAGCAGCTTCGGGACAGGGTACACCGGGGAGCTGTTTTTT. Protein: CASSFGTGYTGELFF.

The J gene is TRBJ1-2, the V gene TRBV12-3 or TRBV12-4, with TRBD1 as a possible D gene (6 bases). The CDR3 covers 14 residues. Trimming left V 6 bases short and J 7 bases short, with 18 bases between. The chain's CDR3 is CASSETRGRGGYTF. The CDR3 nucleotides read TGTGCCAGCAGCGAAACGCGGGGGCGAGGTGGCTACACCTTC.

To note about this clonotype: A much larger clone sits a single nucleotide away, making a read error possible. J is TRBJ1-6 and V is TRBV7-2; D is possibly TRBD1 (5 bases). Germline values: CDR1 SGHTA, CDR2 FQGNSA. V was pared by 5 bases and J by 1 base, with 15 bases between. CDR3 length: 17 amino acids. CDR3 region: CASSTPRGKSYNSPLHF. DNA for the CDR3: TGTGCCAGCAGCACCCCACGGGGGAAATCCTATAATTCACCCCTCCACTTT.

This chain uses TRBV7-2 with TRBJ2-7; D is ambiguous. The ends were cut back, 4 bases at V and 3 bases at J, with 10 bases in the middle. The CDR3 is 13 amino acids. Germline CDR1 and CDR2: SGHTA and FQGNSA. The CDR3 region is CASSSDLFYEQYF. CDR3 sequence (DNA): TGTGCCAGCAGCTCTGATTTGTTCTACGAGCAGTACTTC.

The chain carries TRBV2 and TRBJ1-4; no reliable D call. The CDR3 spans 14 residues. Germline-derived CDR1 and CDR2 are SNHLY and FYNNEI. Trimming left V 2 bases short and J 5 bases short, with 9 bases between. CDR3 in amino acids: CASSESRINEKLFF. CDR3 nucleotide sequence: TGTGCCAGCAGTGAAAGCAGAATAAATGAAAAACTGTTTTTT.

The chain joins TRBV11-3 to TRBJ1-3; D possibly corresponds to TRBD1 (5 bases). Trimming stripped 4 bases from V and 9 bases from J, with 10 bases between. Germline CDR1 SGHNT, CDR2 YENEEA. This CDR3 spans 12 amino acids. The DNA for the CDR3 is TGTGCCAGCAGCTCAGACAGCCGCACCATATATTTT. Translating gives CASSSDSRTIYF.

This rearrangement joins TRBV20-1 to TRBJ1-1; no reliable D call. CDR1 and CDR2 from the germline V gene are DFQATT and SNEGSKA (reference sequence). This CDR3 spans 12 amino acids. Trimming cost V 4 bases and J 2 bases, with 8 bases left between them. CDR3 sequence reads: CSATGSNTEAFF. The CDR3, as DNA: TGCAGTGCTACGGGGTCAAACACTGAAGCTTTCTTT.

The chain is built from TRBV7-9 and TRBJ1-5; no firm D call. The CDR3 loop spans 14 amino acids. Trimming stripped 5 bases from V and 5 bases from J, with 13 bases between. In germline, CDR1 is SEHNR, CDR2 FQNEAQ (reference sequence). CDR3 residues: CASSRVGPHQPQHF. The CDR3 DNA follows: TGTGCCAGCAGCAGAGTAGGACCGCATCAGCCCCAGCATTTT.

This clonotype was observed a few times. This chain connects TRBV12-3 or TRBV12-4 to TRBJ2-2; 9 bases agree with TRBD2. Trimming removed 5 bases from V and 3 bases from J; junction bases left unmatched: 7. This CDR3 has 16 amino acids. In DNA form, the CDR3 reads TGTGCCAGCAGTCCCCCTAGCGGGACCTACACCGGGGAGCTGTTTTTT. This sequence encodes CASSPPSGTYTGELFF.

In its sample, this clonotype was seen a few times. The V call is TRBV6-1, the J call TRBJ1-5; D remains ambiguous. V was shortened by 7 bases and J by 0 bases, with 13 bases between the two germline ends. Germline V lookup: CDR1 MNHNS, CDR2 SASEGT. CDR3 length equals 15 residues. CDR3 region: CASKVSKPSNQPQHF. The CDR3, as DNA: TGTGCCAGCAAGGTATCGAAGCCTAGCAATCAGCCCCAGCATTTT.

The genes are TRBV28 and TRBJ1-5; no clear D. Germline assignment: CDR1 MDHEN and CDR2 SYDVKM. The CDR3 is made up of 12 amino acids. Trimming removed 4 bases at V and 9 bases at J, with 10 bases between. CDR3 in DNA: TGTGCCAGCAGTTCTACTGAAGGGCCCCAGCATTTT. Translation: CASSSTEGPQHF.

This clonotype was observed a few times. The rearrangement links TRBV12-3 or TRBV12-4 to TRBJ1-2, with D possibly matching TRBD1 (6 bases). This CDR3 has 15 amino acids. V shed 6 bases and J shed 6 bases, with 20 bases lying between them. This chain's CDR3 is CASRRTFGGAHGYTF. The CDR3 DNA is TGTGCCAGCAGACGCACATTCGGGGGGGCGCATGGCTACACCTTC.

This clonotype was counted between two and nine times. The chain joins TRBV7-6 to TRBJ2-1; D ambiguous. Germline CDR1 SGHVS, CDR2 FNYEAQ. The CDR3 consists of 12 residues. V lost 4 bases, J lost 5 bases, and 6 bases lay in between. CDR3 nucleotide sequence: TGTGCCAGCAGCTGGAATAACAATGAGCAGTTCTTC. It yields the protein CASSWNNNEQFF.

This clonotype has a handful of counts. This sequence joins TRBV6-1 and TRBJ2-1; a possible D gene is TRBD2 (6 bases). CDR3 length: 13 amino acids. The germline V gene has CDR1 MNHNS and CDR2 SASEGT. Trimming removed 6 bases at V and 12 bases at J, with 18 bases between. In DNA, the CDR3 is TGTGCCAGCAGCAGACTAGTTCCGGAGGGGCAGTTCTTC. Amino acid sequence: CASSRLVPEGQFF.

This chain uses TRBV6-6 with TRBJ2-3, with no clear D. Germline CDR1 reads MNHNY; CDR2 reads SVGAGI (reference sequence). The V end lost 7 bases, the J end lost 3 bases, and 14 bases lay between the germline ends. The CDR3 is made up of 14 amino acids. The CDR3, as DNA: TGTGCCAGCACCATAGATGGGGTAACAGATACGCAGTATTTT. Translation: CASTIDGVTDTQYF.

The chain joins TRBV19 to TRBJ1-3, with D possibly TRBD1 on 5 matching bases. CDR1 is LNHDA, CDR2 SQIVND, per germline (reference sequence). The CDR3 spans 12 residues. V was clipped by 10 bases and J by 5 bases, with 12 bases between them. The CDR3 coding sequence is TGTGCCACTGGACAAAGGCGAAACACCATATATTTT. Its translation: CATGQRRNTIYF. The whole variable domain, remainder taken from reference TRBV19 and TRBJ1-3, is DGGITQSPKYLFRKEGQNVTLSCEQNLNHDAMYWYRQDPGQGLRLIYYSQIVNDFQKGDIAEGYSVSREKKESFPLTVTSAQKNPTAFYLCATGQRRNTIYFGEGSWLTVV.

This sequence joins TRBV3-1 and TRBJ2-7, with D possibly matching TRBD2 (5 bases). The CDR3 loop spans 12 amino acids. Germline CDR1 is LGHDT and CDR2 is YNNKEL (reference sequence). V dropped 1 base and J dropped 11 bases, with 12 bases sitting between them. CDR3 protein: CASSQAGSREYF. The CDR3 DNA sequence: TGTGCCAGCAGCCAAGCGGGGTCCAGAGAGTACTTC.

J is TRBJ2-3 and V is TRBV6-6; the D gene could be TRBD1 or TRBD2 (5 bases each). Germline V gene lookup returns CDR1 MNHNY and CDR2 SVGAGI (reference sequence). V gave up 8 bases and J gave up 4 bases, with 13 bases separating them. The CDR3 loop spans 13 amino acids. The CDR3 reads CASGTRGPDTQYF. The CDR3 DNA is TGTGCCAGCGGGACCCGAGGACCAGATACGCAGTATTTT.